Following are 2 T cell receptor beta chains from one sample sequenced in a study of patients and donors after allogeneic stem cell transplantation. TCRdb itself ran the RT-PCR reads through MiXCR, one entry per CDR3 protein. The repertoire holds approximately 37,000 distinct CDR3 sequences, with about 30% as singletons. The source material was blood, either unsorted or a sorted T cell fraction (not recorded which). These receptors were taken from a human donor who was either an allogeneic HSCT recipient or a stem cell or donor lymphocyte infusion donor (not recorded which). It is not recorded whose cells these are; they may come from a transplant donor.

This clonotype was observed a handful of times. The gene calls are TRBV5-1 and TRBJ2-5, with 8 nucleotides matching TRBD2. Losses at the gene ends were 6 bases for V and 4 bases for J; bases not matched to a gene: 8. This CDR3 is 14 amino acids long. Germline V gene data show CDR1 as SGHRS and CDR2 as YFSETQ. CDR3 region: CASTRTSFGETQYF. DNA of the CDR3: TGCGCCAGCACCAGGACTAGCTTCGGAGAGACCCAGTACTTC. Based on the CDR3 plus reference TRBV5-1 and TRBJ2-5, the full variable domain is KAGVTQTPRYLIKTRGQQVTLSCSPISGHRSVSWYQQTPGQGLQFLFEYFSETQRNKGNFPGRFSGRQFSNSRSEMNVSTLELGDSALYLCASTRTSFGETQYFGPGTRLLVL.

This clonotype was counted ten times or more. The chain couples TRBV12-1 to TRBJ1-6. TRBV12-1 is listed as a pseudogene. CDR3 length equals 15 residues. In nucleotides, the CDR3 is TGTGCCAGCAGCTTTGTACGGCGTGTGGATTCACCCCTCCACTTT. Protein product: CASSFVRRVDSPLHF.